Listed here are 3 T cell receptor beta chains from one sample, sequenced in a study of cytomegalovirus exposure and HLA in healthy donors. Assay used: immunoSEQ multiplex PCR; TCRdb lists only in-frame clones, some missing. This table holds about 250,000 clones, roughly 90% found once. The sequenced material came from PBMCs. The receptors derive from a man aged 18 to 29 in good health and CMV-seropositive.

The chain is built from TRBV6-1 and TRBJ2-5, with TRBD1 identical over 8 bases. Losses at the gene ends were 3 bases for V and 4 bases for J; bases not matched to a gene: 7. This CDR3 has 15 residues. Germline CDR1 MNHNS, CDR2 SASEGT. The CDR3: CASSDYRGSRETQYF. The CDR3, as DNA: TGTGCCAGCAGTGACTACAGGGGGAGTAGAGAGACCCAGTACTTC.

J is TRBJ1-5 and V is TRBV2, with D perhaps matching TRBD1 (6 bases). CDR1 is SNHLY, CDR2 FYNNEI, per germline. The CDR3 length is 15 residues. V shed 8 bases and J shed 4 bases, with 18 bases lying between them. The CDR3 region has the DNA TGTGCCAGCGGAGTGAGTGGGGGCCCAAATCAGCCCCAGCATTTT. Its translation: CASGVSGGPNQPQHF.

This rearrangement joins TRBV6-5 to TRBJ1-2; tentatively, D is TRBD1 (5 bases). Per germline, CDR1 MNHEY and CDR2 SVGAGI. The ends were cut back, 10 bases at V and 2 bases at J, with 14 bases in the middle. This CDR3 region has 13 residues. CDR3 protein: CATHPRGNYGYTF. The DNA for the CDR3 is TGTGCCACCCACCCCCGGGGGAACTATGGCTACACCTTC.